This T cell receptor beta chain was captured by sequencing in a study of resident and recirculating memory T cells in vitiligo. Study summary: Samples were epidermis from two lesional and two nonlesional sites, plus PBMCs.

In regard to this clone: The antigen is not known.

The CDR3 is 13 residues long. Trimming cost V 6 bases and J 7 bases, with 13 bases left between them. Germline V gene sequence: CDR1 MNHEY, CDR2 SMNVEV (reference sequence). The protocol was immunoSEQ multiplex PCR, while the TCRdb copy is restricted to in-frame clones and leaves out a portion. The table records some 70,000 clones, approximately 93% of them present only once. Findings and caveats of the study: Different lesions suggested infiltration by different T cell clones. No unique dominant TCR clone was found in vitiligo lesions.

This receptor was identified in a male donor with vitiligo. Sequencing was carried out using blood. V gene TRBV27 combines with J gene TRBJ1-5; D is uncertain. This CDR3 reads CASSLHTEQPQHF. The CDR3 coding sequence is TGTGCCAGCAGCCTGCACACGGAGCAGCCCCAGCATTTT.